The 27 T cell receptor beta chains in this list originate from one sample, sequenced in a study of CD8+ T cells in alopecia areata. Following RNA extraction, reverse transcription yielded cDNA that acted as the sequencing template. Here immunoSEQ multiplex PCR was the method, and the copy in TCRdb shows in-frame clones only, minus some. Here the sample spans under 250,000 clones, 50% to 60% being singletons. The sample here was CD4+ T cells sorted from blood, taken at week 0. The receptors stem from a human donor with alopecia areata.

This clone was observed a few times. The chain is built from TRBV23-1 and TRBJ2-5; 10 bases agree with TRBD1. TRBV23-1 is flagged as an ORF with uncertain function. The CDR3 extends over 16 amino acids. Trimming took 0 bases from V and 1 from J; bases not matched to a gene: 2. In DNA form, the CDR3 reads TGCGCCAGCAGTCAATCGGGGACAGGGGTCCAAGAGACCCAGTACTTC. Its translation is CASSQSGTGVQETQYF.

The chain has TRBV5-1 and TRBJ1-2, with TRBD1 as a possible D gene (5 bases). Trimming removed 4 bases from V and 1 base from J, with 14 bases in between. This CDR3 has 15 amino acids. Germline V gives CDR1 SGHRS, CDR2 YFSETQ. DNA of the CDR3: TGCGCCAGCAGCCTGGGAGGGAGGGGTAACTATGGCTACACCTTC. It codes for CASSLGGRGNYGYTF.

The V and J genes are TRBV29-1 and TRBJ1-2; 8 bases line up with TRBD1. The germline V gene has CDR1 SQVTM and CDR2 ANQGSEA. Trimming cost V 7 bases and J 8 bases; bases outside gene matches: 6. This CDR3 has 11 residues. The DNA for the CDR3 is TGCAGCGGAGGACAGGGACCCGGCTACACCTTC. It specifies CSGGQGPGYTF.

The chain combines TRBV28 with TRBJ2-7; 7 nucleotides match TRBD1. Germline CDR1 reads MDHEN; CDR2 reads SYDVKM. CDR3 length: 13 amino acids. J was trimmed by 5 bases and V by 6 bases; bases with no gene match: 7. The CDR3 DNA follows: TGTGCCAGCAGGACAGGGAATTTTCACGAGCAGTACTTC. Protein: CASRTGNFHEQYF. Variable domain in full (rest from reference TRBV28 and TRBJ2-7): DVKVTQSSRYLVKRTGEKVFLECVQDMDHENMFWYRQDPGLGLRLIYFSYDVKMKEKGDIPEGYSVSREKKERFSLILESASTNQTSMYLCASRTGNFHEQYFGPGTRLTVT.

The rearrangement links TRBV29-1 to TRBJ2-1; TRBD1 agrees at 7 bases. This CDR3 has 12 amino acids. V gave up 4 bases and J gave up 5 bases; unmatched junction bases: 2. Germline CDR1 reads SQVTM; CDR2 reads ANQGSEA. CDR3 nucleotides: TGCAGCGTTGCGGGACAGAACAATGAGCAGTTCTTC. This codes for CSVAGQNNEQFF.

The DNA of the CDR3 is TGTGCCTGGAGTGTGAGCAATCCGCAGTTCTTC. Amino acids: CAWSVSNPQFF. The chain is built from TRBV30 and TRBJ2-1, with D unclear. Per the germline V gene, CDR1 is GTSNPN and CDR2 is SVGIG (reference sequence). The V gene lost 0 bases and the J gene lost 12 bases, with 9 bases spanning the gap. The CDR3 is 11 residues long.

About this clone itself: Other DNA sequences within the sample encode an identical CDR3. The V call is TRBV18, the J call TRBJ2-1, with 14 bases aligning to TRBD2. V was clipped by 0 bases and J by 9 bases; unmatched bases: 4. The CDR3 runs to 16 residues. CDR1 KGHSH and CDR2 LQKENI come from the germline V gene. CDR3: CASSPPGLAGEGEQFF. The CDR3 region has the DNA TGTGCCAGCTCACCACCGGGACTAGCGGGGGAAGGTGAGCAGTTCTTC.

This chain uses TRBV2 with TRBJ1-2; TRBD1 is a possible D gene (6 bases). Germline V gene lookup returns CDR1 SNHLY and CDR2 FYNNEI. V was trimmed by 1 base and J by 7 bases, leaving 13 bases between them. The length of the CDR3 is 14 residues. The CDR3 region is CASSEGPGDSGYTF. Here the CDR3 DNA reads TGTGCCAGCAGTGAAGGGCCAGGGGATTCTGGCTACACCTTC. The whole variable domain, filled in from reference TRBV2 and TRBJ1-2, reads EPEVTQTPSHQVTQMGQEVILRCVPISNHLYFYWYRQILGQKVEFLVSFYNNEISEKSEIFDDQFSVERPDGSNFTLKIRSTKLEDSAMYFCASSEGPGDSGYTFGSGTRLTVV.

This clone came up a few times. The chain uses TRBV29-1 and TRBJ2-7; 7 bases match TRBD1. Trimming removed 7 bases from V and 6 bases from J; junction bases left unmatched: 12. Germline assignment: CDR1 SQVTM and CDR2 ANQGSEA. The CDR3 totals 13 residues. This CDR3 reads CSATRGLGGEQYF. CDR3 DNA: TGCAGCGCAACGAGGGGGCTAGGAGGCGAGCAGTACTTC.

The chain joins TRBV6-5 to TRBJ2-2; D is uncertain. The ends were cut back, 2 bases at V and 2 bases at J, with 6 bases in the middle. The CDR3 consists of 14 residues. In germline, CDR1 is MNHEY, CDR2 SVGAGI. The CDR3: CASSYRPNTGELFF. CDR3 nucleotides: TGTGCCAGCAGTTACCGCCCTAACACCGGGGAGCTGTTTTTT.

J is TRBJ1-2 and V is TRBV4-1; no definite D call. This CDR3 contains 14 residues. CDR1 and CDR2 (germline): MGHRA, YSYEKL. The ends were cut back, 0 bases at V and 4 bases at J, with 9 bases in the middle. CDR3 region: CASSQDPGPYGYTF. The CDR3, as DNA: TGCGCCAGCAGCCAAGATCCAGGCCCCTATGGCTACACCTTC.

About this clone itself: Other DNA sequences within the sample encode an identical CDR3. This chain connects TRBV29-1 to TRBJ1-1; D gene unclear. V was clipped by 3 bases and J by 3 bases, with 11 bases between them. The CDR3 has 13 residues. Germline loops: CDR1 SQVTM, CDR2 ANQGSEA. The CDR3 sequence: CSVERVLDTEAFF. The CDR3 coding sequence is TGCAGCGTTGAGAGGGTTTTGGACACTGAAGCTTTCTTT. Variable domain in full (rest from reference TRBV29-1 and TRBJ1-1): SAVISQKPSRDICQRGTSLTIQCQVDSQVTMMFWYRQQPGQSLTLIATANQGSEATYESGFVIDKFPISRPNLTFSTLTVSNMSPEDSSIYLCSVERVLDTEAFFGQGTRLTVV.

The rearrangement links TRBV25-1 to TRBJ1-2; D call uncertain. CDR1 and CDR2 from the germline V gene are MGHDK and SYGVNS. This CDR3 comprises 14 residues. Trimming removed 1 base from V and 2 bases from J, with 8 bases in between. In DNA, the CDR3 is TGTGCCAGCAGTGAATTTGGGCAGAACTATGGCTACACCTTC. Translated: CASSEFGQNYGYTF.

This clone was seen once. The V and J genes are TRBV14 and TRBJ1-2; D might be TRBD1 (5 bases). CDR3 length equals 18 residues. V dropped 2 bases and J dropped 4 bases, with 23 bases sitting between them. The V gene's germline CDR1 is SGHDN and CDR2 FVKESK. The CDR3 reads CASSQLLTVAGGAYGYTF. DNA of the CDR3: TGTGCCAGCAGCCAACTATTGACGGTAGCTGGGGGAGCCTATGGCTACACCTTC.

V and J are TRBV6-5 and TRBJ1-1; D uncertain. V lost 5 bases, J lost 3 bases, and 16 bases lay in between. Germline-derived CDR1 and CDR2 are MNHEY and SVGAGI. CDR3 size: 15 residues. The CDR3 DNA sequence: TGTGCCAGCAGTAAAGAAGGGTTGTGGTACACTGAAGCTTTCTTT. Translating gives CASSKEGLWYTEAFF.

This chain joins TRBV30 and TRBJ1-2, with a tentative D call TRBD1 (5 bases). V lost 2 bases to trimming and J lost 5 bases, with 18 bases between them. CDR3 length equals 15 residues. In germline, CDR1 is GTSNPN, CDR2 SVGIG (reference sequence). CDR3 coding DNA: TGTGCCTGGAGTCCGGACACCTCGAACTCATATGGCTACACCTTC. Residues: CAWSPDTSNSYGYTF.

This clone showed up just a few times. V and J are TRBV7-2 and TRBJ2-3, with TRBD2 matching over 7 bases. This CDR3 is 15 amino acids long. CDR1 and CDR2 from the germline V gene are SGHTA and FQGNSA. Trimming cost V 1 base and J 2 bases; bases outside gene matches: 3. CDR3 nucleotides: TGTGCCAGCAGCTTAGGTCTAGCGGACACAGATACGCAGTATTTT. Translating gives CASSLGLADTDTQYF.

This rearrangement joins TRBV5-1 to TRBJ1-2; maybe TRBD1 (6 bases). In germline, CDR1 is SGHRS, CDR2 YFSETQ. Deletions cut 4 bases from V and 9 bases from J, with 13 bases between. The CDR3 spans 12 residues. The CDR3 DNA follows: TGCGCCAGCAGCCAGGGACAATCGAGCTACACCTTC. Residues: CASSQGQSSYTF.

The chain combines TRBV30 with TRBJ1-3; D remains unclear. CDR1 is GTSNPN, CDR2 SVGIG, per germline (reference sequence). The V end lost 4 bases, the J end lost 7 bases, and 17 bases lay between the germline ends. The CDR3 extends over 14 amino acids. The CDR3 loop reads CAWTTGRPSNTIYF. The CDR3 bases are TGTGCCTGGACGACGGGCAGACCCAGCAACACCATATATTTT.

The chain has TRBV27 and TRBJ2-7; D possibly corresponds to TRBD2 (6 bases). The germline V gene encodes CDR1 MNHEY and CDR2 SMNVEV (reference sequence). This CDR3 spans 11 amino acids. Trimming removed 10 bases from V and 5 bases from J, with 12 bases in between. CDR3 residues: CANRGVHEQYF. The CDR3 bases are TGTGCCAACCGCGGGGTCCACGAGCAGTACTTC.

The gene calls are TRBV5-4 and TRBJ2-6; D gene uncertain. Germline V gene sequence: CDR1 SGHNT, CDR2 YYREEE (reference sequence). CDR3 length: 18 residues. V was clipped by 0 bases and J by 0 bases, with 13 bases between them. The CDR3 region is CASSLGAISPSGANVLTF. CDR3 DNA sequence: TGTGCCAGCAGCTTGGGAGCGATCTCGCCCTCTGGGGCCAACGTCCTGACTTTC.

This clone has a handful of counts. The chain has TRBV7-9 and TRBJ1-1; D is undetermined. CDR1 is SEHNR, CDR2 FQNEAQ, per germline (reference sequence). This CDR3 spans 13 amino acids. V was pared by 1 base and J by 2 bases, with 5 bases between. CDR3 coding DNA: TGTGCCAGCAGCTTAGACAGCAACACTGAAGCTTTCTTT. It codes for CASSLDSNTEAFF.

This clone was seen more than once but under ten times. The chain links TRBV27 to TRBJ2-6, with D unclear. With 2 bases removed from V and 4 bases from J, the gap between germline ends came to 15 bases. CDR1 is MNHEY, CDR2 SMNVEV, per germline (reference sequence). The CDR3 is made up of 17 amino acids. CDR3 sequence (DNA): TGTGCCAGCAGTTTAAAGTTGTCCCACGAGGGGGCCAACGTCCTGACTTTC. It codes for CASSLKLSHEGANVLTF. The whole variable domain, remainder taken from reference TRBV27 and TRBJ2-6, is EAQVTQNPRYLITVTGKKLTVTCSQNMNHEYMSWYRQDPGLGLRQIYYSMNVEVTDKGDVPEGYKVSRKEKRNFPLILESPSPNQTSLYFCASSLKLSHEGANVLTFGAGSRLTVL.

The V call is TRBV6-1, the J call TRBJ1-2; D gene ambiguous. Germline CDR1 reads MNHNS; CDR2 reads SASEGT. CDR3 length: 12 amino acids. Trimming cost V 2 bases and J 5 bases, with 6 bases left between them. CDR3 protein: CASSESQYGYTF. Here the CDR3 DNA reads TGTGCCAGCAGTGAAAGCCAATATGGCTACACCTTC.

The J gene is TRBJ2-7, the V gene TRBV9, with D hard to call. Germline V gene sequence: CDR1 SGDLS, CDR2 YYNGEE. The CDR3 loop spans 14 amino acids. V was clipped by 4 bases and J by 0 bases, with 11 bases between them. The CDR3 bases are TGTGCCAGCAGCCTCCAGGCAAACTCCTACGAGCAGTACTTC. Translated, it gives CASSLQANSYEQYF.

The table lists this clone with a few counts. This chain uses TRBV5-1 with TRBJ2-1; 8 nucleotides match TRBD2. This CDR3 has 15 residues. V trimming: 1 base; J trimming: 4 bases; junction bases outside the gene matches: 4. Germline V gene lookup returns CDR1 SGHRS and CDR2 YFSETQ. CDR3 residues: CASSLLSGSYNEQFF. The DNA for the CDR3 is TGCGCCAGCAGCTTGCTGAGCGGGAGTTACAATGAGCAGTTCTTC.

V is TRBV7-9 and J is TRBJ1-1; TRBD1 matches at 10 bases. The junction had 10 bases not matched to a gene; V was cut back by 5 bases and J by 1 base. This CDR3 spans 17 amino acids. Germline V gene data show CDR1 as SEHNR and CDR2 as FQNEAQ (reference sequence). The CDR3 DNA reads TGTGCCAGCAGCATGTCGACAGGGGGCCTTAGGAACACTGAAGCTTTCTTT. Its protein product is CASSMSTGGLRNTEAFF.